The present T cell receptor (beta chain) was sequenced within a study of cytomegalovirus exposure and HLA in healthy donors. Study-wide findings and caveats: According to an earlier analysis, most TCR beta V segments yielded productive rearrangements about 90% or about 30% of the time. A highly shared variant cluster was judged a likely technical artifact.

As to this clone: Its antigen is not known.

Germline CDR1 and CDR2: SNHLY and FYNNEI. The CDR3 is made up of 16 amino acids. V lost 7 bases, J lost 4 bases, and 15 bases stayed unmatched. 13 Jbeta primers and 60 Vbeta primers were used for the PCR. Profiled with immunoSEQ multiplex PCR; TCRdb holds only in-frame clones, not every one. The table has 45,000 to 55,000 clones, around 52% seen once. The TCR originated in a human donor in good health. Input material: PBMCs. V and J are TRBV2 and TRBJ2-7; TRBD1 aligns across 8 bases. CDR3 nucleotide sequence: TGTGCCAGCATTGAGAACAGGGGGGATAATAGGTACGAGCAGTACTTC. Protein sequence: CASIENRGDNRYEQYF.